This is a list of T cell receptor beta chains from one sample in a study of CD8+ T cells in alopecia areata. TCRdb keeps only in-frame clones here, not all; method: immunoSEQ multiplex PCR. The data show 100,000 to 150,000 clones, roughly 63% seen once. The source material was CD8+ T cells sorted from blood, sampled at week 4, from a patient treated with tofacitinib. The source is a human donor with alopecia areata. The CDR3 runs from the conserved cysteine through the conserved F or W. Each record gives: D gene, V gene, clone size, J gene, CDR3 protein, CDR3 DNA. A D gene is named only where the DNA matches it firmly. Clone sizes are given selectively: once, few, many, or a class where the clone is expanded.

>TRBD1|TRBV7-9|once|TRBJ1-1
CASRPGGTEAFF
TGTGCCAGCAGGCCAGGGGGAACTGAAGCTTTCTTT
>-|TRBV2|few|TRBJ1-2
CASSEDRGGYTF
TGTGCCAGCAGTGAAGATCGGGGAGGCTACACCTTC
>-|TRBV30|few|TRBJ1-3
CAWSVVESGNTIYF
TGTGCCTGGAGTGTGGTGGAATCTGGAAACACCATATATTTT
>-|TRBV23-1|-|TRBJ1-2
CASVQLGWGCYGYTF
TGCGCCAGCGTCCAGCTGGGGTGGGGATGCTATGGCTACACCTTC
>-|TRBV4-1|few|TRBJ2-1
CASTGVQQGHEQFF
TGCGCCAGCACAGGGGTCCAACAGGGCCATGAGCAGTTCTTC
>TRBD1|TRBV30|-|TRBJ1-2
CAWSVGQGASAYGYTF
TGTGCCTGGAGTGTCGGACAGGGGGCTAGTGCCTATGGCTACACCTTC
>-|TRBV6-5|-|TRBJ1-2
CASRAGHPYGYTF
TGTGCCAGCAGAGCGGGACACCCCTATGGCTACACCTTC
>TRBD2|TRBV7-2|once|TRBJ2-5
CASSSGLAGGPEETQYF
TGTGCCAGCAGCTCGGGACTAGCGGGGGGGCCTGAGGAGACCCAGTACTTC
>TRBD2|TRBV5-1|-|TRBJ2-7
CASSSGTSGGWDEQYF
TGCGCCAGCAGCTCGGGTACTAGCGGGGGCTGGGACGAGCAGTACTTC
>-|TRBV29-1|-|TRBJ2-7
CSVEGSGRYEQYF
TGCAGCGTTGAGGGATCTGGACGCTACGAGCAGTACTTC
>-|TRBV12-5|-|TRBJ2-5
CASGEGASGGETQYF
TGTGCTAGTGGCGAGGGGGCTAGCGGAGGAGAGACCCAGTACTTC
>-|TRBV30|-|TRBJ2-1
CAWKGPSAQFF
TGTGCCTGGAAGGGCCCGTCTGCGCAGTTCTTC
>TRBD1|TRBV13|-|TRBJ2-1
CASSVGQGSHNEQFF
TGTGCCAGCAGCGTAGGACAGGGAAGTCACAATGAGCAGTTCTTC
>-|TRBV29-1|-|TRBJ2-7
CSVEKADSSYEQYF
TGCAGCGTTGAAAAGGCGGACAGCTCCTACGAGCAGTACTTC
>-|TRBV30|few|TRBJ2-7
CAWSVRGYEQYF
TGTGCCTGGAGTGTACGGGGCTACGAGCAGTACTTC
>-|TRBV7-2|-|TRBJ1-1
CASSYGVWDIEAFF
TGTGCCAGCAGCTACGGCGTTTGGGATATTGAAGCTTTCTTT
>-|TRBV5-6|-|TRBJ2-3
CASSLASGRDTQYF
TGTGCCAGCAGCTTGGCCTCAGGTAGAGATACGCAGTATTTT
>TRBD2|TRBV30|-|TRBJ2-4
CACLPLAGENIQYF
TGTGCCTGCTTGCCACTAGCGGGGGAAAACATTCAGTACTTC
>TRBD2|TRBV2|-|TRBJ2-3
CASSASGGSDTQYF
TGTGCCAGCAGTGCTAGCGGGGGTTCAGATACGCAGTATTTT
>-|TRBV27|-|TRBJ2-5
CASSPTYREGETQYF
TGTGCCAGCAGTCCTACTTACAGGGAGGGGGAGACCCAGTACTTC
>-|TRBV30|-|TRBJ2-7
CAWSAPYEQYF
TGTGCCTGGAGTGCGCCCTACGAGCAGTACTTC
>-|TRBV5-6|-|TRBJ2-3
CASSLGLAEPDTQYF
TGTGCCAGCAGCTTGGGGTTAGCGGAACCAGATACGCAGTATTTT
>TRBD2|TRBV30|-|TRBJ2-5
CAWKYGGEQETQYF
TGTGCCTGGAAGTACGGGGGGGAGCAAGAGACCCAGTACTTC
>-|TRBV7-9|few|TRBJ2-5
CASSLAALPAETQYF
TGTGCCAGCAGCTTAGCGGCCCTACCAGCGGAGACCCAGTACTTC
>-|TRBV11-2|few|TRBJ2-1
CASSSEAHEQFF
TGTGCCAGCAGCTCCGAGGCCCATGAGCAGTTCTTC
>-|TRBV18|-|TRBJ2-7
CASSPWEGAPHEQYF
TGTGCCAGCTCACCATGGGAGGGGGCTCCTCACGAGCAGTACTTC
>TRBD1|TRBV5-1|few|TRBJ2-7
CASSLARGLNEQYF
TGCGCCAGCAGCTTGGCCAGGGGGCTTAACGAGCAGTACTTC
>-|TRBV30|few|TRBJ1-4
CAWSALGGEKLFF
TGTGCCTGGAGCGCACTGGGGGGGGAAAAACTGTTTTTT
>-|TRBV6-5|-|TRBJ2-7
CASSPTGYEQYF
TGTGCCAGCAGTCCGACCGGCTACGAGCAGTACTTC
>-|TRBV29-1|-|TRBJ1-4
CSVEGTRGTNEKLFF
TGCAGCGTTGAGGGCACTAGGGGAACTAATGAAAAACTGTTTTTT
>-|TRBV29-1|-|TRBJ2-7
CSVVGGIEQYF
TGCAGCGTTGTAGGAGGGATCGAGCAGTACTTC
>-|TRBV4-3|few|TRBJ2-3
CASSQDSGADTQYF
TGCGCCAGCAGCCAAGATTCAGGGGCAGATACGCAGTATTTT
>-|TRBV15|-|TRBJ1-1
CATSRWENTEAFF
TGTGCCACCAGCAGATGGGAGAACACTGAAGCTTTCTTT
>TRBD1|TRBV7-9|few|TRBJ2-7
CASAGGLYEQYF
TGTGCCAGCGCAGGGGGCCTGTACGAGCAGTACTTC
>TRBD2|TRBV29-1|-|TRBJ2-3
CSVSGTSLGDTQYF
TGCAGCGTTAGTGGGACTAGCCTAGGGGATACGCAGTATTTT
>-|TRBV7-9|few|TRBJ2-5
CASSGGTAQETQYF
TGTGCCAGCAGTGGCGGGACGGCACAAGAGACCCAGTACTTC
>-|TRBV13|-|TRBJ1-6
CASSLFNSPLHF
TGTGCCAGCAGCTTATTTAATTCACCCCTCCACTTT
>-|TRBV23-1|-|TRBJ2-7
CASSWVARPGVYEQYF
TGCGCCAGCAGCTGGGTGGCTCGGCCGGGAGTTTACGAGCAGTACTTC
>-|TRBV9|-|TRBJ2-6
CASSPDTYSGANVLTF
TGTGCCAGCAGCCCAGACACCTACTCTGGGGCCAACGTCCTGACTTTC